The entry below describes one TCR beta chain. The antigen remains unidentified. The data are from a study of T cell responses to AZD1222 COVID-19 vaccine. Regarding the study as a whole: It was only after the peak T cell response that any repertoires were sampled. Possibly, clonal diversity was underestimated; donors were largely white British and included more females.

Here immunoSEQ multiplex PCR was the method, and the copy in TCRdb shows in-frame clones only, minus some. Of approximately 90,000 clones listed, 88% were seen once; the top ten hold 15% to 20%. V was clipped by 1 base and J by 0 bases, with 7 bases between them. CDR3 size: 15 residues. CDR1 and CDR2 (germline): SEHNR, FQNEAQ (reference sequence). This receptor was identified in an adult in good health. Sample: peripheral blood, taken on day 0 of AZD1222 vaccination. The rearrangement joins TRBV7-9 to TRBJ1-5, with D unresolved. CDR3 nucleotide sequence: TGTGCCAGCAGCTTAGGGGAAAGTAGCAATCAGCCCCAGCATTTT. It codes for CASSLGESSNQPQHF.